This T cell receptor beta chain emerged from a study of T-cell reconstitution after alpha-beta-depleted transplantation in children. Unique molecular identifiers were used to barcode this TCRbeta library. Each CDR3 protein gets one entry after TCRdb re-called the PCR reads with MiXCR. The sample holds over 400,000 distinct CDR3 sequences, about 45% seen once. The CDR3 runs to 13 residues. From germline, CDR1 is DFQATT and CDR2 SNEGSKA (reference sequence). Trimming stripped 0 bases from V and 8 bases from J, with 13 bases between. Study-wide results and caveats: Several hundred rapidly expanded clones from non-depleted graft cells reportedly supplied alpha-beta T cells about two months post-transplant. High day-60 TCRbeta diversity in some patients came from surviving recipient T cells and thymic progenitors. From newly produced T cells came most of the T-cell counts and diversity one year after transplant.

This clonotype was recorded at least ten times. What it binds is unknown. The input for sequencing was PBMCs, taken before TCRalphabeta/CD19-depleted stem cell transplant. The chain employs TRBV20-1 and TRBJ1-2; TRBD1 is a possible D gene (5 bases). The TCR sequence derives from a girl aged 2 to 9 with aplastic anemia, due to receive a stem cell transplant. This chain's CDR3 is CSARDLGGVGYTF. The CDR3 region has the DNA TGCAGTGCTAGAGATCTGGGAGGGGTAGGCTACACCTTC.